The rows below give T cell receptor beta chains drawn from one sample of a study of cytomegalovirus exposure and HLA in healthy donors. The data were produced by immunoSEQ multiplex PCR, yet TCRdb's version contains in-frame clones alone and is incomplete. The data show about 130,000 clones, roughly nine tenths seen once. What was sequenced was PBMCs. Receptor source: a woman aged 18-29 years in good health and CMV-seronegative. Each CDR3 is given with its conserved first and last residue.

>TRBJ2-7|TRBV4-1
CASSPIAGGPYEQYF
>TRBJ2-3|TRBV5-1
CASQGLAGEPPTDTQYF
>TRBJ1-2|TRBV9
CASSTRQGVFNGYTF
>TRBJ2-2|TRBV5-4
CASSRGTDTTGELFF
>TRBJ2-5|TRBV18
CASSREGATQYF
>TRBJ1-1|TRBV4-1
CASSQSWAQWDTEAFF
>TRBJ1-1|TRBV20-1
CSARADEAFF
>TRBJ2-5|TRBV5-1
CASSLQGGETQYF
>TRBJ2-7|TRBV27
CASSLAGGYEQYF
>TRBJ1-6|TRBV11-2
CASSVTGTVGSPLHF
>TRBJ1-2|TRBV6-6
CASSPGANYGYTF
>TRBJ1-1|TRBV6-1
CASSGGAEAFF
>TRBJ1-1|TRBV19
CASSVPSWAFF
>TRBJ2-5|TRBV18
CASSPPFSAQGVDRETQYF
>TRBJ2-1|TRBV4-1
CASSRILDPTGYNEQFF
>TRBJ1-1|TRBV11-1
CASSLAGGGTEAFF
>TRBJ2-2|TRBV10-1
CASSGPDRGTGELFF
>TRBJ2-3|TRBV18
CASRQRASTDTQYF
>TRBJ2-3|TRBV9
CASSSRTSTDTQYF
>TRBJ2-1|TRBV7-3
CASSLSGGLYNEQFF
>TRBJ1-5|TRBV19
CASSGGGTGVLLGNQPQHF
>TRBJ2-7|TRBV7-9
CASSLGASSYEQYF
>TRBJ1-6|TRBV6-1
CASSESGTVSSPLHF
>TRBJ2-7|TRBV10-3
CAITSGPGQTYEQYF
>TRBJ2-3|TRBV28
CASSLGLFLAF
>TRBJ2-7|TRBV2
CASSQSGGVGEQYF
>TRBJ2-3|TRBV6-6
CASSYSWRRADTQYF
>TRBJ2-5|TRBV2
CASRRTSGGGYQETQYF
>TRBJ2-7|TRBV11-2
CASSLGSAGGRSYEQYF
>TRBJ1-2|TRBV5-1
CASSLQGRDGYTF
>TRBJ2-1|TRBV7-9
CASSSPAGTGSYNEQFF
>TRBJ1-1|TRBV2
CATLVGANTEAFF
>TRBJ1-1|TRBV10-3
CATKTDVNTEAFF
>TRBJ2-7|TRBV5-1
CASSPDRASPGQYF
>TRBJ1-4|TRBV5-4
CASSRDAIGPLANEKLFF
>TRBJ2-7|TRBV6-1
CAFGQSSSYEQYF
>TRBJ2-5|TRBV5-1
CASSLEVAGGMETQYF
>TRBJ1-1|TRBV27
CASRRTRSSNTEAFF
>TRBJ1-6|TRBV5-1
CASSFDREDSPLHF
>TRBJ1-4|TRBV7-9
CASSPTPDRDSEKLFF
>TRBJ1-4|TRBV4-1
CASSQVLVLAGRNEKLFF
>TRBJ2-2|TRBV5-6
CASSWAGEELTGELFF
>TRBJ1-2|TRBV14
CASSQDGYGYTF
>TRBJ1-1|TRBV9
CASSVGISAGGPQLTF
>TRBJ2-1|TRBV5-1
CASSLGVLSRDYNEQFF
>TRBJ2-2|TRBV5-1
CASSGGSNTGELFF